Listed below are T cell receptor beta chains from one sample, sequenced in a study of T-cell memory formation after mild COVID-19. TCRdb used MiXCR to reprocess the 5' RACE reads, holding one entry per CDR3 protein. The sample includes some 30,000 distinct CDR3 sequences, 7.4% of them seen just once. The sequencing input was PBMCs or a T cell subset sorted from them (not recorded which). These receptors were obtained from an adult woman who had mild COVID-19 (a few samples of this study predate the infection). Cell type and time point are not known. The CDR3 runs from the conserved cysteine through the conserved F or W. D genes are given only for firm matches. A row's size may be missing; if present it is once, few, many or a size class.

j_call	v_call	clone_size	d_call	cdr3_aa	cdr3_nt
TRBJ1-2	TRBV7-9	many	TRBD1	CASSLPGQPYYTF	TGTGCCAGCAGCTTACCGGGACAGCCTTACTACACCTTC
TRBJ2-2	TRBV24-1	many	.	CATSDPDRSVGNTGELFF	TGTGCCACCAGTGACCCTGACAGAAGCGTAGGTAACACCGGGGAGCTGTTTTTT
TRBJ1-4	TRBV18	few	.	CASSPAINEKLFF	TGTGCCAGCTCACCGGCCATAAACGAAAAACTGTTTTTT
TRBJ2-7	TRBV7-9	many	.	CASSKRVNEQYF	TGTGCCAGCAGCAAGAGGGTTAACGAGCAGTACTTC
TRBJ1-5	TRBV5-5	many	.	CASSALQGNQPQHF	TGTGCCAGCAGCGCGTTACAGGGAAATCAGCCCCAGCATTTT
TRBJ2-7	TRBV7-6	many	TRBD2	CASSLGLAGGQSNLYEQYF	TGTGCCAGCAGCTTAGGTCTAGCGGGGGGCCAGAGCAATTTGTACGAGCAGTACTTC
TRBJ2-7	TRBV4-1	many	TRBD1	CASSLRRGRQGSSSEYEQYF	TGCGCCAGCAGCCTAAGAAGGGGAAGACAGGGATCCTCCTCAGAATACGAGCAGTACTTC
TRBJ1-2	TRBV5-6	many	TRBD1	CASSPTGTVLYGYTF	TGTGCCAGCAGTCCAACCGGGACAGTACTCTATGGCTACACCTTC
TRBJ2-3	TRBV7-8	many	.	CASSLYTIKKTGTDTQYF	TGTGCCAGCAGCTTATACACCATAAAGAAGACAGGCACAGATACGCAGTATTTT
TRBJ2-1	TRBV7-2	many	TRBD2	CASSAGTRYNEQFF	TGTGCCAGCAGCGCCGGGACTAGGTACAATGAGCAGTTCTTC
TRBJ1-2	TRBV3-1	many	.	CASSASNYGYTF	TGTGCCAGCAGCGCTTCAAACTATGGCTACACCTTC
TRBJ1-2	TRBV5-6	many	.	CASSLAGERDGYTF	TGTGCCAGCAGCTTGGCAGGGGAAAGGGATGGCTACACCTTC
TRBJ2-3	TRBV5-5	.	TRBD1	CASSIGQGPDTQYF	TGTGCCAGCAGTATAGGACAGGGCCCAGATACGCAGTATTTT
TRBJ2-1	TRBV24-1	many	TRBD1	CATSTGTGGQFF	TGTGCCACCAGCACCGGGACAGGGGGGCAGTTCTTC
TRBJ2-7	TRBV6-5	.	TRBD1	CASRPGGTGAEQYF	TGTGCCAGCAGGCCGGGAGGGACAGGGGCCGAGCAGTACTTC
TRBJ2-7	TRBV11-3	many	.	CASSLGRDHHYEQYF	TGTGCCAGCAGCTTAGGGCGGGACCACCACTACGAGCAGTACTTC
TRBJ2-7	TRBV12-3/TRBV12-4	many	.	CASSFSQSYEQYF	TGTGCCAGCAGTTTTTCCCAATCCTACGAGCAGTACTTC
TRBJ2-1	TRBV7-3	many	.	CASSKRGGSYNEQFF	TGTGCCAGCAGCAAGCGAGGGGGTTCCTACAATGAGCAGTTCTTC
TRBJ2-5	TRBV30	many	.	CAWNPGVETQYF	TGTGCCTGGAATCCAGGGGTAGAGACCCAGTACTTC
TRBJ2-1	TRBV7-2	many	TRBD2	CASSRRAGGPPEQFF	TGTGCCAGCAGCCGTCGGGCGGGAGGGCCTCCTGAGCAGTTCTTC
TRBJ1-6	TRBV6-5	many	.	CASRTRDNYSPLHF	TGTGCCAGCAGGACCCGGGACAACTACTCACCCCTCCACTTT
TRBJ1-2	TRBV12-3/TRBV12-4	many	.	CASSLKGRKIVNYGYTF	TGTGCCAGCAGTTTAAAGGGCAGGAAGATCGTTAACTATGGCTACACCTTC
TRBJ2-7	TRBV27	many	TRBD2	CASSTRTSGIYEQYF	TGTGCCAGCAGTACCCGGACTAGCGGGATTTACGAGCAGTACTTC
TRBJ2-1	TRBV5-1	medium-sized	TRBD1	CASSAGQGIGFMSYNEQFF	TGCGCCAGCAGCGCTGGACAGGGTATCGGGTTCATGTCCTACAATGAGCAGTTCTTC